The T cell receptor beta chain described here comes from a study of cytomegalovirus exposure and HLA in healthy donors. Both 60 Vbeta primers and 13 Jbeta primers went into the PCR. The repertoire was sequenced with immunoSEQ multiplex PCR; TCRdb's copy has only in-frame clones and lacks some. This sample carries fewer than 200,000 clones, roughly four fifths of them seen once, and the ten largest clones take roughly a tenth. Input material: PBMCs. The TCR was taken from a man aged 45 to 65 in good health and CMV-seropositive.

The CDR3 DNA reads as TGCAGCGTTCCAACAGGGGGTGAAAAACTGTTTTTT. Protein sequence: CSVPTGGEKLFF. This chain links TRBV29-1 with TRBJ1-4; 8 bases fit TRBD1. Germline values: CDR1 SQVTM, CDR2 ANQGSEA. J gave up 7 bases and V 5 bases, and 3 bases lay outside the gene matches. CDR3 length equals 12 residues.